One sample yielded the 4 T cell receptor beta chains listed below, sequenced in a study of blood T cell repertoires in COVID-19. Repertoires were generated with immunoSEQ multiplex PCR, while TCRdb's copy carries only in-frame clones and drops some. Of hundreds of thousands of clones in the sample, more than 85% are singletons; the top ten hold about 1.5%. The sample consisted of PBMCs or T cells enriched from blood (not recorded which). All receptors derive from a woman between 50 and 59 years old who had recovered from COVID-19.

The rearrangement links TRBV5-4 to TRBJ2-7, with 8 bases identical to TRBD2. CDR3 length: 16 residues. V gave up 0 bases and J gave up 3 bases; unmatched junction bases: 8. Germline CDR1 reads SGHNT; CDR2 reads YYREEE (reference sequence). The CDR3 bases are TGTGCCAGCAGCTTGGGCGGGGGACTAGGCAGCTACGAGCAGTACTTC. Translating it yields CASSLGGGLGSYEQYF.

This clone came up once. This CDR3 is CASSYGEGPPLEEQYF. The CDR3 coding sequence is TGTGCCAGCAGTTACGGGGAGGGTCCCCCTTTGGAAGAGCAGTACTTC. This chain links TRBV6-5 with TRBJ2-7; 7 positions agree with TRBD2. This CDR3 spans 16 amino acids. CDR1 and CDR2 from the germline V gene are MNHEY and SVGAGI. V was clipped by 2 bases and J by 7 bases; unmatched bases: 14.

The chain joins TRBV25-1 to TRBJ1-1; D is uncertain. Between the trimmed V and J ends, which lost 4 bases and 1 base, there was a span of 4 bases. The CDR3 is made up of 12 amino acids. CDR1 and CDR2 (germline): MGHDK, SYGVNS. The CDR3 loop is CASSVSNTEAFF. The CDR3 DNA is TGTGCCAGCAGTGTCTCGAACACTGAAGCTTTCTTT.

The V and J genes are TRBV7-3 and TRBJ2-1; 7 nucleotides line up with TRBD1. The CDR3 covers 16 residues. In germline, CDR1 is SGHTA, CDR2 FQGTGA. V lost 1 base, J lost 6 bases, and 9 bases stayed unmatched. CDR3 protein: CASSLKPRDSSNEQFF. CDR3 DNA sequence: TGTGCCAGCAGCTTAAAACCCCGGGACAGCTCCAATGAGCAGTTCTTC.